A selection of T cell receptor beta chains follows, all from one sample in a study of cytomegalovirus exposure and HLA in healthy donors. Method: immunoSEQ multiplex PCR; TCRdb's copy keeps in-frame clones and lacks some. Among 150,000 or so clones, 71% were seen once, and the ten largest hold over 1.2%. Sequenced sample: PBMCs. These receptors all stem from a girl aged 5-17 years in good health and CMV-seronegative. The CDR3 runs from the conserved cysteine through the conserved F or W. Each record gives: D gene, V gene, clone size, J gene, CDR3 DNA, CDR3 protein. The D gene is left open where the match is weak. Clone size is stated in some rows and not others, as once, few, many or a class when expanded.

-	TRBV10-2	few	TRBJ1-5	TGCGCCAGCACCTCGACAGGAAATCAGCCCCAGCATTTT	CASTSTGNQPQHF
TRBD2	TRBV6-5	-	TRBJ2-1	TGTGCCAGCAGTTACGAGGTAGCGGGGGGGAATGAGCAGTTCTTC	CASSYEVAGGNEQFF
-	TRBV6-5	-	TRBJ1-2	TGTGCCAGCAGTTACTCGGGCAGGATGGGCTACACCTTC	CASSYSGRMGYTF
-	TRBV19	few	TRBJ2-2	TGTGCCAGTAGTACGGACCTGAGGGATAGGTACACCGGGGAGCTGTTTTTT	CASSTDLRDRYTGELFF
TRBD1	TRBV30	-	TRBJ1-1	TGTGCCTGGTTACGGGACAGGTTCACTGAAGCTTTCTTT	CAWLRDRFTEAFF
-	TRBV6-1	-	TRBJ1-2	TGTGCCAGCAGCACGGACACAACGTATGGCTACACCTTC	CASSTDTTYGYTF
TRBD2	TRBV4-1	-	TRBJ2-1	TGCGCCAGCAGCCCCACGGGGGGTAGAGAGCAGTTCTTC	CASSPTGGREQFF
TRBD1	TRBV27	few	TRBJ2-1	TGTGCCAGCAGTTTGACCGGGACAGGGTACCTTCTCCTGGAGCAGTTCTTC	CASSLTGTGYLLLEQFF
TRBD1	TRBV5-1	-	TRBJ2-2	TGCGCCAGCAGCCCACCGACAGGGGGCGACACCGGGGAGCTGTTTTTT	CASSPPTGGDTGELFF
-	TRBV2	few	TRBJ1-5	TGTGCCAGCTCACAACTCCCGGGGGGAAATCAGCCCCAGCATTTT	CASSQLPGGNQPQHF
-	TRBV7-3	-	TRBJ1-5	TGTGCCAGCAGAGGCAGGTTTACGCATTGTGAGGGTCAGCCCCAGCATTTT	CASRGRFTHCEGQPQHF
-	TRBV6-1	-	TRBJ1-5	TGTGCCAGCACCCCGCGGGGTTATAGCAATCAGCCCCAGCATTTT	CASTPRGYSNQPQHF
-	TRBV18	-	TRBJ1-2	TGTGCCAGCTCACCAGGGCCTCGACGGGGCTACACCTTC	CASSPGPRRGYTF
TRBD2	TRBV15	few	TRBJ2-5	TGTGCCACCAGCTCCGGGACTAGCGGGGTCCTGGGGGAGACCCAGTACTTC	CATSSGTSGVLGETQYF
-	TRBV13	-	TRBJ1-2	TGTGCCAGCAGCTTAGGGGACTGGGGCTACACCTTC	CASSLGDWGYTF
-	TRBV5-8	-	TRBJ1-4	TGTGCCAGCAGCTTGGGCAGGGGTGCTAATGAAAAACTGTTTTTT	CASSLGRGANEKLFF
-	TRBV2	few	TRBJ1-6	TGTGCCAGCAAAAATCAGGATAAACCAATCCTCCACTTT	CASKNQDKPILHF
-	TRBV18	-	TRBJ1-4	TGTGCCAGCTCACCCGGGGGGGGCACCTTGGGTGAAAAACTGTTTTTT	CASSPGGGTLGEKLFF
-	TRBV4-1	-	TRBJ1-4	TGCGCCAGCAGCCAAGCAGGTTTCACTAATGAAAAACTGTTTTTT	CASSQAGFTNEKLFF
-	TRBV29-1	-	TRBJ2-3	TGCAGCGTTGAAGATCTTCTGGGCCCGCGGGGTCGGGGGACCCAGCTGGTCGCAGATACGCAGTATTTT	CSVEDLLGPRGRGTQLVADTQYF
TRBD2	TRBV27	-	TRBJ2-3	TGTGCCAGCAGTACACGCGGGAGGGGAAGGACAGATACGCAGTATTTT	CASSTRGRGRTDTQYF